Listed below are T cell receptor beta chains from one sample, sequenced in a study of human T cells and chemical hapten exposure. TCRdb analysed the RACE reads with MiXCR anew, one entry per CDR3 protein. The sample contains tens of thousands of distinct CDR3 sequences, around an eighth of which appear only once. The material was whole blood, obtained in connection with sensitization to the hapten diphenylcyclopropenone (DPC). All receptors derive from a woman aged 25 to 39 with alopecia areata. Some clones in this sample may be carry-over from other donors' samples. Each CDR3 is given with its conserved first and last residue. Size is stated for part of the rows, as once, few or many counts, or as a class when the clone is expanded.

v_gene | abundance | CDR3aa
TRBV7-9 | few | CASEGTGRRKDGYTF
TRBV28 | NA | CASSGQYF
TRBV7-9 | many | CASRMDLNNEQFF
TRBV20-1 | few | CSAAPGTSGRGKYYNEQFF
TRBV28 | NA | CASSLLGGSKTQYF
TRBV12-3/TRBV12-4 | NA | CASTAPGQGWYGYTF
TRBV4-1 | many | CASSLNSYNTDTQYF
TRBV7-9 | many | CASSLTSRTGELFF
TRBV6-1 | NA | CASSRGGFYGGRARSYEQYF
TRBV28 | few | CATGTSGSHTQYF
TRBV28 | NA | CASRTLGGTRPYEQYF
TRBV6-2/TRBV6-3 | many | CASSYTGLSYEQYF
TRBV3-1 | few | CASSQGNQPQHF
TRBV6-5 | medium-sized | CASSYEGRNTEAFF
TRBV2 | few | CASSPPPGETQYF
TRBV20-1 | many | CSARDARANYEQYF
TRBV5-1 | NA | CASSPTHSEQYF
TRBV20-1 | many | CSARDSDRPYGYTF
TRBV7-2 | many | CASSFYGGKETQYF
TRBV29-1 | few | CSSAAGETQYF
TRBV12-2 | many | CASRLVQGGTEAFF
TRBV18 | many | CASSPTAAGANVLTF
TRBV7-9 | many | CASSSDSPLHF
TRBV30 | few | CAGTGTGLNYGYTF
TRBV29-1 | many | CSVGPGWGMNTEAFF
TRBV4-3 | many | CASSQDRASGNVEFF
TRBV20-1 | many | CSAIERLSEKLFF
TRBV29-1 | few | CSAGRGVSYNEQFF
TRBV5-1 | few | CASSGGSTDTQYF
TRBV7-6 | many | CASSQSRVQETQYF
TRBV3-1 | few | CASSGVSPGDEQYF
TRBV29-1 | many | CSVEAQRAGELFF
TRBV11-2 | few | CASSLEGLSEYNEQFF
TRBV20-1 | few | CSAISHYWTGGARETQYF
TRBV5-1 | NA | CASSDSDRSYNEQFF
TRBV18 | few | CASSPIDGFNYGYTF
TRBV28 | NA | CASSAFGGQGFDGYTF
TRBV7-3 | many | CASSLKDAGGEAFF
TRBV12-3/TRBV12-4 | NA | CASSGWTAGTEAFF
TRBV6-5 | NA | CASSSTSGRNEQFF
TRBV6-6 | NA | CASSYRDFAGELFF